This T cell receptor (beta chain) originates from a study of blood T cell repertoires in COVID-19. Overall study: Sites in the United States, Italy and Spain provided acute and convalescent COVID-19 samples. PBMCs, B-cell-depleted T cells, or T cells provided the cDNA or gDNA that made up the material.

From germline, CDR1 is SGHDT and CDR2 YYEEEE. The CDR3 consists of 19 residues. J lost 1 base, V lost 7 bases, and 20 bases had no gene match. In the authors' methods: Scientists estimated how many nucleated cells there were by amplifying reference gene primers. Repertoires were generated with immunoSEQ multiplex PCR, while TCRdb's copy carries only in-frame clones and drops some. The DNA was the basis for D and trimming; V, J and clone size are from that table. The data contain roughly 140,000 clones, roughly 90% of them singletons. This clone has only one observation. The V and J genes are TRBV5-6 and TRBJ2-3; 8 bases are a match to TRBD2. Input material: peripheral blood. This clonotype originated in a man aged 65 to 79 with acute or convalescent COVID-19. In nucleotides, the CDR3 is TGTGCCAGCTACCCCTCCGGAGCGGGAGCCACCTATGGCACAGATACGCAGTATTTT. This translates into CASYPSGAGATYGTDTQYF.